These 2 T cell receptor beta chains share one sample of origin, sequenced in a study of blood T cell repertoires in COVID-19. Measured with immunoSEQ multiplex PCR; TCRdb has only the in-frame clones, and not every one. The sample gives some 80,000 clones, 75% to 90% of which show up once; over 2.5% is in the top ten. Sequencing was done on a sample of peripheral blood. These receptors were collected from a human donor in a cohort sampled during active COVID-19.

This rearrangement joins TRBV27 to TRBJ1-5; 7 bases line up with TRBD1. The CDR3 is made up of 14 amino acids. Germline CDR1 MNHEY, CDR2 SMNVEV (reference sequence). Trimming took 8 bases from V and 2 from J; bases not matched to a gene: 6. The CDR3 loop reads CASAGQLGNQPQHF. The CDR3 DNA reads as TGTGCCAGCGCGGGACAGCTAGGCAATCAGCCCCAGCATTTT.

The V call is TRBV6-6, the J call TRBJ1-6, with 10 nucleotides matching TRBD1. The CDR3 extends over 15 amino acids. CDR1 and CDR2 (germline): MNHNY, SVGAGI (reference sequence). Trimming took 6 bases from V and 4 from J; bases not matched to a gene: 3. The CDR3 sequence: CASRKGQGYNSPLHF. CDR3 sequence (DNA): TGTGCCAGCAGAAAGGGACAGGGGTATAATTCACCCCTCCACTTT.